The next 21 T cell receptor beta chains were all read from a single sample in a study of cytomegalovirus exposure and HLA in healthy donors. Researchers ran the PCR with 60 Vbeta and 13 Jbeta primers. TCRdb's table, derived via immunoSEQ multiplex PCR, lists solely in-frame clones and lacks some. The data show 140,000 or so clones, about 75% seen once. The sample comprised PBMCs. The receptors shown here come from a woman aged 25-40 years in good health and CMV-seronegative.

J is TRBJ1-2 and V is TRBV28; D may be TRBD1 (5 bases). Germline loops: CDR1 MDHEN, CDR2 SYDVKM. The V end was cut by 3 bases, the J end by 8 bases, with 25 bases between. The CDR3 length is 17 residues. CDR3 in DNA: TGTGCCAGCAGTTTGATGGCGGGGACGGATACGTCTCAGGGCTACACCTTC. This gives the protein CASSLMAGTDTSQGYTF.

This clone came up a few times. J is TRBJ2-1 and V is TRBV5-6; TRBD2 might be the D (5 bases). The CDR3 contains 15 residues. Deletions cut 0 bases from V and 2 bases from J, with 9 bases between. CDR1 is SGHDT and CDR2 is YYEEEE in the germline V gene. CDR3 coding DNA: TGTGCCAGCAGCTTGGGGCGGGCCCCCTACAATGAGCAGTTCTTC. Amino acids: CASSLGRAPYNEQFF.

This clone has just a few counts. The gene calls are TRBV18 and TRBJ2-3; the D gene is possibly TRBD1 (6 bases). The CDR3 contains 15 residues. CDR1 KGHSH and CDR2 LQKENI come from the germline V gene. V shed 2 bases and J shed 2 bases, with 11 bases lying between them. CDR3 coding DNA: TGTGCCAGCTCACCATCAGGACAGCCCACAGATACGCAGTATTTT. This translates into CASSPSGQPTDTQYF.

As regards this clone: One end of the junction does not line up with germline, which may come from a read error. CDR3 in DNA: TGTGCCAGCACCCCGGGAGCGGAAGTCTATGTCTACACCTTC. Protein product: CASTPGAEVYVYTF. The chain joins TRBV7-9 to TRBJ1-2, with no clear D. CDR3 length: 14 amino acids. Germline values: CDR1 SEHNR, CDR2 FQNEAQ (reference sequence).

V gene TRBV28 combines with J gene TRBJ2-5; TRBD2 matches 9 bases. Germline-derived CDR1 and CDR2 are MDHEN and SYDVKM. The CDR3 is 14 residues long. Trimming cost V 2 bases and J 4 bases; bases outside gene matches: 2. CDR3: CASSLGGRGETQYF. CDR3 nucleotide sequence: TGTGCCAGCAGTTTAGGCGGGAGGGGAGAGACCCAGTACTTC.

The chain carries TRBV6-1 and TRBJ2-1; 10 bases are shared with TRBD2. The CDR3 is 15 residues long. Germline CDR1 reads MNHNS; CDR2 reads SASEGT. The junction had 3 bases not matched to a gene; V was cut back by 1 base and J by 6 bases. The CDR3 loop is CASSEEVAGGNEQFF. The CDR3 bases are TGTGCCAGCAGTGAAGAGGTAGCGGGGGGCAATGAGCAGTTCTTC.

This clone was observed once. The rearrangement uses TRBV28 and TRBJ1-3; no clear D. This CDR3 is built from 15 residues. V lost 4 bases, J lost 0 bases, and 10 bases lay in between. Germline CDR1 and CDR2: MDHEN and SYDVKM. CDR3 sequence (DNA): TGTGCCAGCAGTTCAGGTTCGAACTCTGGAAACACCATATATTTT. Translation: CASSSGSNSGNTIYF.

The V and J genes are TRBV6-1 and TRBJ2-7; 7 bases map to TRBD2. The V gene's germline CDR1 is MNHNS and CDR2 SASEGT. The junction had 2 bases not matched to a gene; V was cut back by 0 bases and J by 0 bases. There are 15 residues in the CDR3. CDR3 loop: CASSEAAGSSYEQYV. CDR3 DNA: TGTGCCAGCAGTGAAGCAGCGGGGAGCTCCTACGAGCAGTACGTC.

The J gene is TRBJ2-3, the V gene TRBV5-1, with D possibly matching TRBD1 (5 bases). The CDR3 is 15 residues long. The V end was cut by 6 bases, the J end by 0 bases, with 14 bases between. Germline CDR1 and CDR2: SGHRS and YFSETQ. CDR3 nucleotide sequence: TGCGCCAGCATCTTAGACAGTACTAGCACAGATACGCAGTATTTT. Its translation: CASILDSTSTDTQYF.

The CDR3 spells CASSPSGTGGYGYTF. In DNA, the CDR3 is TGTGCCAGCAGCCCATCCGGGACAGGGGGCTATGGCTACACCTTC. V gene TRBV7-9 combines with J gene TRBJ1-2; 11 bases fit TRBD1. Germline-derived CDR1 and CDR2 are SEHNR and FQNEAQ (reference sequence). J gave up 4 bases and V 5 bases, and 6 bases lay outside the gene matches. This CDR3 contains 15 residues.

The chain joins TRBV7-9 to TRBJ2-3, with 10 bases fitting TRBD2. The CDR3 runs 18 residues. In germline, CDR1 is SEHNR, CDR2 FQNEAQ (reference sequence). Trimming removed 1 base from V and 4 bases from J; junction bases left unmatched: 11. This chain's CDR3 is CASSLELGLADLADTQYF. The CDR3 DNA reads TGTGCCAGCAGCTTAGAATTAGGACTAGCGGATCTCGCAGATACGCAGTATTTT.

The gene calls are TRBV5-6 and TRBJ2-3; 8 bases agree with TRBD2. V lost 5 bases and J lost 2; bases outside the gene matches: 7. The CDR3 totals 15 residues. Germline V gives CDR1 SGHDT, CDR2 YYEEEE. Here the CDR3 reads CASRRAGDYTDTQYF. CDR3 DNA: TGTGCCAGCAGGCGAGCGGGGGACTACACAGATACGCAGTATTTT.

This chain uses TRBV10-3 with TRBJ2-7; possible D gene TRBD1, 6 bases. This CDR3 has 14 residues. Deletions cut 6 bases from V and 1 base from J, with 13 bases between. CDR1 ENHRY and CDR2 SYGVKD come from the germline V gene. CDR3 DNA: TGTGCCATCAGGGATCGACAGGATTCCTACGAGCAGTACTTC. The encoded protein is CAIRDRQDSYEQYF.

The CDR3 DNA reads as TGCGCCAGCAGCTTGGATCGTATCTACAATGAGCAGTTCTTC. It is translated as CASSLDRIYNEQFF. V and J are TRBV5-1 and TRBJ2-1; D ambiguous. V lost 0 bases to trimming and J lost 3 bases, with 7 bases between them. This CDR3 spans 14 amino acids. Germline assignment: CDR1 SGHRS and CDR2 YFSETQ.

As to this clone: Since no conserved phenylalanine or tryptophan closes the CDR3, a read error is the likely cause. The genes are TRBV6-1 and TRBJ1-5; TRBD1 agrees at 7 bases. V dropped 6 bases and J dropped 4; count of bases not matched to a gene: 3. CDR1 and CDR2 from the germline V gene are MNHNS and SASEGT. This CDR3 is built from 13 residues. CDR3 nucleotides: TGTGCCAGCAGAGGACAGGAAAATCAGCCCCAGCATCTT. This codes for CASRGQENQPQHL.

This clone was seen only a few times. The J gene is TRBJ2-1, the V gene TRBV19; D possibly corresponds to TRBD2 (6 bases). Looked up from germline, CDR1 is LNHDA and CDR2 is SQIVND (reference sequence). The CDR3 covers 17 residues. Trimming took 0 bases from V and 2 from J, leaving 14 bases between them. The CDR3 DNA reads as TGTGCCAGTAGTATAGATTCCACCGGGAGCCCCTACAATGAGCAGTTCTTC. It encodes CASSIDSTGSPYNEQFF. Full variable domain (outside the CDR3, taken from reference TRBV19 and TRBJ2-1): DGGITQSPKYLFRKEGQNVTLSCEQNLNHDAMYWYRQDPGQGLRLIYYSQIVNDFQKGDIAEGYSVSREKKESFPLTVTSAQKNPTAFYLCASSIDSTGSPYNEQFFGPGTRLTVL.

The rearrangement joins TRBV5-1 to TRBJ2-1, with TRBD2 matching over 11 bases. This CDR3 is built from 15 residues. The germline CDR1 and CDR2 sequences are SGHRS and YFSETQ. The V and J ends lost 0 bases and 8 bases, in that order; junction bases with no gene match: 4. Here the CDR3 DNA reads TGCGCCAGCAGCTTGGATCTAGCGGGAGGACATGAGCAGTTCTTC. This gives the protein CASSLDLAGGHEQFF.

CDR3 bases: TGTGCCAGCAGCTTATGGGCTAGCGGGGGGAGCTCCTACGAGCAGTACTTC. It yields the protein CASSLWASGGSSYEQYF. The chain has TRBV7-2 and TRBJ2-7, with 11 bases aligning to TRBD2. Germline V lookup: CDR1 SGHTA, CDR2 FQGNSA. This CDR3 is built from 17 residues. Trimming removed 2 bases from V and 0 bases from J; junction bases left unmatched: 6.

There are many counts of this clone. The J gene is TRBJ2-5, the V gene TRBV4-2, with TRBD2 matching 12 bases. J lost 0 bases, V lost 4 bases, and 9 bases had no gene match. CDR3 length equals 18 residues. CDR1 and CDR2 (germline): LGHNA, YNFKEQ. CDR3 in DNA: TGTGCCAGCAGCCCCGAAGGGCTAGCGGGGGGGTACCAAGAGACCCAGTACTTC. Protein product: CASSPEGLAGGYQETQYF.

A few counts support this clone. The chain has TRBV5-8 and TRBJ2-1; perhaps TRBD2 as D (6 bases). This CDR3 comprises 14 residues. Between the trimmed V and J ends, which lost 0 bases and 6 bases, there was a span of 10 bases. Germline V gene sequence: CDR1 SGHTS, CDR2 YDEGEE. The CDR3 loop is CASSLVGGSNEQFF. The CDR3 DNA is TGTGCCAGCAGCTTGGTCGGGGGATCCAATGAGCAGTTCTTC.

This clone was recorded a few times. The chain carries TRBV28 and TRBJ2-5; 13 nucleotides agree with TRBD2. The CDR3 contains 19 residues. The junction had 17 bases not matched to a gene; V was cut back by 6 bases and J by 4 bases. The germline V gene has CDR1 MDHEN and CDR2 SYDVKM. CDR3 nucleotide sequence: TGTGCCAGCAGGAGGCTGGCAGGGACTAGCGGGATAAGGATAGAGACCCAGTACTTC. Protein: CASRRLAGTSGIRIETQYF.